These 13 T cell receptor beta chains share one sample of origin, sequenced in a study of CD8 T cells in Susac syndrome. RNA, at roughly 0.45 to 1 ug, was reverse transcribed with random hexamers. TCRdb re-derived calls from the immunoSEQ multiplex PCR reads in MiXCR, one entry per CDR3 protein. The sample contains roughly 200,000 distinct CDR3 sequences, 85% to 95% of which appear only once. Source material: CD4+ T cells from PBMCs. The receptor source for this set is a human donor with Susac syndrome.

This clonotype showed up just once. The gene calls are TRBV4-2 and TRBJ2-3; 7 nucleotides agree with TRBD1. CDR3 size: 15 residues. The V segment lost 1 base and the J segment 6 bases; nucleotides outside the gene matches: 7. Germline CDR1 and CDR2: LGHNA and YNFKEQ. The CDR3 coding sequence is TGTGCCAGCAGCCAAGGAGGGGGCTATAGGGATACGCAGTATTTT. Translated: CASSQGGGYRDTQYF.

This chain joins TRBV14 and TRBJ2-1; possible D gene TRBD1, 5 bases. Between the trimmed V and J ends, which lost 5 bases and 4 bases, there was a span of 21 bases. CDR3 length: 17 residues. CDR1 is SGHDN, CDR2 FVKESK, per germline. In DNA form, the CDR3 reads TGTGCCAGCAGCGAAGGGCGACAGATCGAGTGGTACAATGAGCAGTTCTTC. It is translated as CASSEGRQIEWYNEQFF.

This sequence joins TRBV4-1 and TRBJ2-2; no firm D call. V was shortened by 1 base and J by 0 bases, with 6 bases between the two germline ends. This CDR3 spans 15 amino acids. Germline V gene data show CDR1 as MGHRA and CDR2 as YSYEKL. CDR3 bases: TGCGCCAGCAGCCAAGGGAGAGCGAACACCGGGGAGCTGTTTTTT. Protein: CASSQGRANTGELFF.

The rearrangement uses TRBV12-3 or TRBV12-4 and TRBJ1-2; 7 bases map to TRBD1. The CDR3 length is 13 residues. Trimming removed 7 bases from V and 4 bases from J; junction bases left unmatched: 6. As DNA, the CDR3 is TGTGCCAGCACCCAGACAGGGCGCTATGGCTACACCTTC. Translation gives CASTQTGRYGYTF.

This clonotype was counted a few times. DNA of the CDR3: TGTGCCAGCAGCTTAGTGGGAGGGGATGAGCAGTTCTTC. It specifies CASSLVGGDEQFF. V is TRBV7-6 and J is TRBJ2-1; 7 nucleotides match TRBD2. The CDR3 has 13 amino acids. V shed 1 base and J 8 bases; nucleotides not matched to a gene: 2. The germline gives CDR1 SGHVS, CDR2 FNYEAQ.

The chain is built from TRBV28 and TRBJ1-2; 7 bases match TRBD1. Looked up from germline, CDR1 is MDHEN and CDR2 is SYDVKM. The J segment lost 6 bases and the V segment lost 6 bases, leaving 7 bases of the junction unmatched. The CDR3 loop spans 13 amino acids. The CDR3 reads CASSTFRGDGYTF. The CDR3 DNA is TGTGCCAGCAGCACGTTCAGGGGGGATGGCTACACCTTC.

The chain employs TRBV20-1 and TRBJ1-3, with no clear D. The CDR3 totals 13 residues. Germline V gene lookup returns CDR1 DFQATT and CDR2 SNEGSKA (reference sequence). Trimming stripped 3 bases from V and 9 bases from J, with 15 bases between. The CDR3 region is CSARGPEWSTIYF. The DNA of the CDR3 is TGCAGTGCTAGGGGCCCAGAATGGAGCACCATATATTTT.

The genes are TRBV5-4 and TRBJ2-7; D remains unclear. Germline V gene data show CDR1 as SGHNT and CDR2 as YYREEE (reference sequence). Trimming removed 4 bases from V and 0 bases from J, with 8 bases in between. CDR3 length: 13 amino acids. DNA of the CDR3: TGTGCCAGCAGCCTCCCGAGCTCCTACGAGCAGTACTTC. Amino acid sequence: CASSLPSSYEQYF.

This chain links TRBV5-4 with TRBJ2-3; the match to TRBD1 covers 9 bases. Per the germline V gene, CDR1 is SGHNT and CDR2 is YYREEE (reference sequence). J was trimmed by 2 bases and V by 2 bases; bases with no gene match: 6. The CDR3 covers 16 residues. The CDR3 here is CASSFGGTGSTDTQYF. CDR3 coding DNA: TGTGCCAGCAGCTTCGGCGGGACAGGGTCCACAGATACGCAGTATTTT.

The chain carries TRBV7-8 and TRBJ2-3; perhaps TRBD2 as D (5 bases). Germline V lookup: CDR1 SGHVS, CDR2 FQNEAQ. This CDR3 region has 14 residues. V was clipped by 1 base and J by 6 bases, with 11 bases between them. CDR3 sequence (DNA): TGTGCCAGCAGCTTAGAGTATAGGGAGGATACGCAGTATTTT. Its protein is CASSLEYREDTQYF.

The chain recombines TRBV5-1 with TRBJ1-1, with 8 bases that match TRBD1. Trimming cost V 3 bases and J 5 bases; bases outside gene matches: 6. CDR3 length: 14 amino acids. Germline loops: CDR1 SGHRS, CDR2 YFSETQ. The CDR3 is CASSSRGRGTEAFF. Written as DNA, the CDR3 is TGCGCCAGCAGCTCCAGGGGGCGAGGGACTGAAGCTTTCTTT.

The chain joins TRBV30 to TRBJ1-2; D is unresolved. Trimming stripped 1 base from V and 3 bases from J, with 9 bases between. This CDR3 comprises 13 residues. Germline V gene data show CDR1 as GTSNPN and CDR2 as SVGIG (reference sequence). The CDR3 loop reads CAWSEANYYGYTF. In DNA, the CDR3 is TGTGCCTGGAGTGAAGCCAATTACTATGGCTACACCTTC.

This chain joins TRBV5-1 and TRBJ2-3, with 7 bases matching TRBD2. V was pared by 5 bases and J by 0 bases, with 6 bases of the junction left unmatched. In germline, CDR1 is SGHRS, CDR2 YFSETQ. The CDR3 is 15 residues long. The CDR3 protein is CASRGLPKSTDTQYF. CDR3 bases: TGCGCCAGCAGGGGACTACCCAAAAGCACAGATACGCAGTATTTT. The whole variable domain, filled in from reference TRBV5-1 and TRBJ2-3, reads KAGVTQTPRYLIKTRGQQVTLSCSPISGHRSVSWYQQTPGQGLQFLFEYFSETQRNKGNFPGRFSGRQFSNSRSEMNVSTLELGDSALYLCASRGLPKSTDTQYFGPGTRLTVL.